The 5 T cell receptor beta chains given below trace back to one sample, sequenced in a study of cytomegalovirus exposure and HLA in healthy donors. PCR primers comprised 60 Vbeta and 13 Jbeta primers. The method was immunoSEQ multiplex PCR; TCRdb's version includes in-frame clones alone and lacks a portion of them. Found here are approximately 120,000 clones; the top ten clones hold roughly 1%. The specimen sequenced was PBMCs. The receptors shown here come from a man aged 18-30 years in good health and CMV-seronegative.

This chain connects TRBV6-5 to TRBJ1-1; 7 bases line up with TRBD1. The CDR3 length is 13 residues. Trimming took 2 bases from V and 10 from J; bases not matched to a gene: 7. Germline lookup yields CDR1 MNHEY and CDR2 SVGAGI. The CDR3 nucleotides read TGTGCCAGCAGTTACCGCAGGGGGTCGGGAGCTTTCTTT. Its protein product is CASSYRRGSGAFF.

The chain couples TRBV4-1 to TRBJ1-3; TRBD1 aligns across 8 bases. This CDR3 has 18 residues. Trimming took 1 base from V and 1 from J; bases not matched to a gene: 9. The germline CDR1 and CDR2 sequences are MGHRA and YSYEKL. The CDR3 bases are TGCGCCAGCAGCCAAGTGGGGACAGGCTCTCTTTCTGGAAACACCATATATTTT. This sequence encodes CASSQVGTGSLSGNTIYF.

The rearrangement uses TRBV6-1 and TRBJ2-5; 7 bases fit TRBD1. V lost 5 bases, J lost 5 bases, and 5 bases stayed unmatched. The germline V gene has CDR1 MNHNS and CDR2 SASEGT. CDR3 length: 13 residues. CDR3 protein: CASSRDRAETQYF. DNA for the CDR3: TGTGCCAGCAGTAGGGACAGAGCCGAGACCCAGTACTTC.

This rearrangement joins TRBV10-1 to TRBJ2-7; 10 bases fit TRBD2. The CDR3 consists of 15 residues. The J segment lost 3 bases and the V segment lost 3 bases, leaving 5 bases of the junction unmatched. Germline V lookup: CDR1 WNHNN, CDR2 SYGVQD (reference sequence). In DNA form, the CDR3 reads TGCGCCAGCAGTGATACTAGCGGGACCCTCTACGAGCAGTACTTC. As protein: CASSDTSGTLYEQYF.

The chain links TRBV5-1 to TRBJ1-2; 7 positions match TRBD1. The CDR3 loop spans 17 amino acids. Germline CDR1 and CDR2: SGHRS and YFSETQ. V lost 0 bases and J lost 3; bases outside the gene matches: 11. CDR3 nucleotide sequence: TGCGCCAGCAGCTTGGTGTGGGCGGGACAGTCACACTATGGCTACACCTTC. It encodes CASSLVWAGQSHYGYTF.